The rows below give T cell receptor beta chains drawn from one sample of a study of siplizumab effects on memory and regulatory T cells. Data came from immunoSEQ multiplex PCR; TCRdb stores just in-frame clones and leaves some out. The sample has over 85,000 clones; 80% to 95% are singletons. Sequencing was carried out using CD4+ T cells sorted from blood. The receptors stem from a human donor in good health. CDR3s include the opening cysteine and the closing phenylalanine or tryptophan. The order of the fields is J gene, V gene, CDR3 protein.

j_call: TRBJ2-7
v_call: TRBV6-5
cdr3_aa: CASSSPKGHSGEQYF

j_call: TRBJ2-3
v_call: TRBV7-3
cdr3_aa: CASSGLSGTGSTDTQYF

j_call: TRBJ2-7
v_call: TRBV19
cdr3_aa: CASSMTGGPGAYEQYF

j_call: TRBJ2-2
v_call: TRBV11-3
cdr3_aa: CASSLEGPGVRTNTGELFF

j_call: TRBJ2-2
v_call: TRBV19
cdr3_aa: CASSIVGIGGELFF

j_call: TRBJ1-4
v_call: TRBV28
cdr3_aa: CAAATAAEKLFF

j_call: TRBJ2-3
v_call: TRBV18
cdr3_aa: CASSQTGYGPDTQYF

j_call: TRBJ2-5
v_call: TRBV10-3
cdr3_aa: CAISARTSAGETQYF

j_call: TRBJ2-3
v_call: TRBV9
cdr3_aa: CASSKRTSEGDTQYF

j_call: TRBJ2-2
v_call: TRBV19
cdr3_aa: CASSTRGGGPGELFF

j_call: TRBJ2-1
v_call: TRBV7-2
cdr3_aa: CASSMSGTSGRNEQFF

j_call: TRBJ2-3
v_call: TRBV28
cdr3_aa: CASSFSSGRTDTQYF

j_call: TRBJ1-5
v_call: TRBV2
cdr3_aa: CASSATGDQPQHF

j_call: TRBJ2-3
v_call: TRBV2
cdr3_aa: CASSQESSSSGRGTQYF

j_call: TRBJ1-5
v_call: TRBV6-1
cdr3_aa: CASERGGNSNQPQHF

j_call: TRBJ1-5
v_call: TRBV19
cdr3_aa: CASSMVRVGQPQHF

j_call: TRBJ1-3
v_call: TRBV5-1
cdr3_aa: CASSPSGLSGNTIYF

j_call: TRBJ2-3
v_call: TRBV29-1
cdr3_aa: CSVGLDRSTDTQYF

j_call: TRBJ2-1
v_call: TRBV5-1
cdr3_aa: CASSLEPSGRAGFF

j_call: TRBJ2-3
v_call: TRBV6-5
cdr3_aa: CASSSVDTDTQYF

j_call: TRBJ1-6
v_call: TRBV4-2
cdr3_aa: CASSQRGRDREGVSVSPLHF

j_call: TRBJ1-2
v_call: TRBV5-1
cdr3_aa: CASSLAAGGVYGYTF

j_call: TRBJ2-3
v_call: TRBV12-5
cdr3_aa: CASGLIRADTQYF

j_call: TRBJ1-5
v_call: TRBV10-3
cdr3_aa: CAIHQGLNQPQHF

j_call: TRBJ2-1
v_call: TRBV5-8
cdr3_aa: CASSLGGTSGSMVYNEQFF

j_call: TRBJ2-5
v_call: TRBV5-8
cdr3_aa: CASSETGGETQYF

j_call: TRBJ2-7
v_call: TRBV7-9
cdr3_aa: CASSAGTSGSEEQYF

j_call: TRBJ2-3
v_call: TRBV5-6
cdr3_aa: CASSPSGVPRVSQYF

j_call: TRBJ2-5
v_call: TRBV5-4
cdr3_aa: CASSLDRAGVETQYF

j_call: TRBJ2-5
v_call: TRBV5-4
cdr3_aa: CASSYRGGFQETQYF

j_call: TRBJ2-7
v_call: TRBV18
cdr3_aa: CASSPGQESEQYF

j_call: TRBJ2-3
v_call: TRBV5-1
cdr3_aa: CASSFVSTDTQYF